This entry features one TCR beta chain sequence. Its cognate antigen is unknown. This entry comes from a study of cytomegalovirus exposure and HLA in healthy donors. Findings and limits, study-wide: CMV antigen specificity of a few CMV-associated chains was confirmed in vitro.

The donors were part of the validation cohort, which consisted of 120 subjects and was separate from the first cohort of 666 subjects. V dropped 8 bases and J dropped 6; count of bases not matched to a gene: 9. The CDR3 runs 14 residues. The germline gives CDR1 SGHRS, CDR2 YFSETQ. The assay was immunoSEQ multiplex PCR, and TCRdb's table has in-frame clones only and misses some. The sample holds 130,000 to 150,000 clones, about nine tenths seen once. Sequenced material: PBMCs. This clonotype was sampled from a man younger than 35 in good health and CMV-seropositive. This chain connects TRBV5-1 to TRBJ2-2, with 8 bases lining up with TRBD2. CDR3 in amino acids: CASRALAGPGELFF. The CDR3 DNA is TGCGCCAGTCGGGCCCTAGCGGGCCCCGGGGAGCTGTTTTTT.